Below, 13 T cell receptor beta chains from the same sample are listed, as sequenced in a study of T cell responses to AZD1222 COVID-19 vaccine (dated by TCRdb to about 2021). The label giving this sample's time point can be read as: baseline before first vaccination. Libraries were constructed by the immunoSEQ multiplex PCR assay. TCRdb holds this immuneACCESS table with in-frame rearrangements only. Some clones are missing; in checked studies, unresolved V genes explain under half, and the rest has no known cause. This sample gives fewer than 150,000 clones in total; around 92% of them show up just once. The ten biggest clones cover 3.5% to 4.5% of the sample. The material was peripheral blood, obtained on day 0 of AZD1222 vaccination. Source of these receptors: an adult in good health.

The chain employs TRBV21-1 and TRBJ2-2; TRBD1, the D gene given by the table, was not confirmed from the DNA. TRBV21-1 is recorded as a pseudogene. The CDR3 spans 16 residues. CDR3 sequence reads: CASSKAAGGKAGELFF. The CDR3 DNA reads as TGTGCCAGCAGCAAAGCCGCAGGGGGCAAAGCCGGGGAGCTGTTTTTT.

The V call is TRBV6-5, the J call TRBJ2-1, with 9 bases lining up with TRBD2. Germline V CDR1 and CDR2: MNHEY, SVGAGI. CDR3 length: 14 amino acids. The ends lost 6 bases at V and 8 bases at J; junction bases unmatched: 8. The CDR3 sequence is CASSLSGSGDEQFF. The CDR3 DNA reads TGTGCCAGCAGCCTTAGCGGGAGTGGGGATGAGCAGTTCTTC.

This rearrangement joins TRBV5-4 to TRBJ1-3, with a tentative D call TRBD1 (6 bases). Germline V gives CDR1 SGHNT, CDR2 YYREEE (reference sequence). The CDR3 runs to 14 residues. Trimming removed 0 bases from V and 4 bases from J, with 8 bases in between. For the CDR3, the DNA is TGTGCCAGCAGCTTGGTGGGGGCCGGAAACACCATATATTTT. Protein product: CASSLVGAGNTIYF.

The chain recombines TRBV11-2 with TRBJ2-7; 7 bases match TRBD1. V dropped 3 bases and J dropped 3; count of bases not matched to a gene: 2. This CDR3 has 13 residues. Per the germline V gene, CDR1 is SGHAT and CDR2 is FQNNGV. In nucleotides, the CDR3 is TGTGCCAGCAGCTTGAGACAGGGCTACGAGCAGTACTTC. Amino acid sequence: CASSLRQGYEQYF. Drawing the rest from reference TRBV11-2 and TRBJ2-7, the complete variable domain is EAGVAQSPRYKIIEKRQSVAFWCNPISGHATLYWYQQILGQGPKLLIQFQNNGVVDDSQLPKDRFSAERLKGVDSTLKIQPAKLEDSAVYLCASSLRQGYEQYFGPGTRLTVT.

The J gene is TRBJ1-4, the V gene TRBV5-6; D call uncertain. The CDR3 is made up of 14 amino acids. Per the germline V gene, CDR1 is SGHDT and CDR2 is YYEEEE. The V gene lost 2 bases and the J gene lost 2 bases, with 7 bases spanning the gap. The CDR3 DNA reads TGTGCCAGCAGCTTAAGAGGGACTAATGAAAAACTGTTTTTT. This gives the protein CASSLRGTNEKLFF.

As for this clone: Other DNA sequences in this specimen translate into the identical CDR3. V usage is TRBV28 and J usage is TRBJ2-7; D is uncertain. Trimming removed 4 bases at V and 4 bases at J, with 5 bases between. The germline CDR1 and CDR2 sequences are MDHEN and SYDVKM. The CDR3 is 11 amino acids. CDR3 residues: CASSSNYEQYF. The CDR3, as DNA: TGTGCCAGCAGTTCCAATTACGAGCAGTACTTC.

The J gene is TRBJ2-6, the V gene TRBV4-1, with a tentative D call TRBD1 (6 bases). Germline V lookup: CDR1 MGHRA, CDR2 YSYEKL. Trimming left V 4 bases short and J 3 bases short, with 10 bases between. CDR3 length equals 15 residues. CDR3 nucleotides: TGCGCCAGCAGCCCACAGGGCGGTGGGGCCAACGTCCTGACTTTC. This encodes CASSPQGGGANVLTF.

This chain links TRBV5-4 with TRBJ1-5; maybe TRBD1 (6 bases). CDR3 length: 15 residues. V was cut by 0 bases and J by 6 bases, with 13 bases left in between. From germline, CDR1 is SGHNT and CDR2 YYREEE (reference sequence). The CDR3 reads CASSLDGGLIQPQHF. The CDR3 DNA sequence: TGTGCCAGCAGCTTGGATGGGGGGCTTATTCAGCCCCAGCATTTT.

The chain links TRBV11-2 to TRBJ2-7; 12 bases match TRBD2. CDR1 is SGHAT, CDR2 FQNNGV, per germline. Trimming took 2 bases from V and 5 from J; bases not matched to a gene: 13. This CDR3 has 18 residues. CDR3 region: CASSLSPTSGRSLNEQYF. CDR3 coding DNA: TGTGCCAGCAGCTTATCCCCAACTAGCGGGAGGTCCCTTAACGAGCAGTACTTC.

V is TRBV20-1 and J is TRBJ1-5; D is unresolved. V dropped 3 bases and J dropped 6 bases, with 15 bases sitting between them. Germline V CDR1 and CDR2: DFQATT, SNEGSKA (reference sequence). CDR3 length equals 14 residues. The CDR3: CSASGGLGGQPQHF. The CDR3 region has the DNA TGCAGTGCTAGTGGAGGGCTTGGAGGTCAGCCCCAGCATTTT.

This chain uses TRBV19 with TRBJ1-2; 12 nucleotides line up with TRBD1. Germline-derived CDR1 and CDR2 are LNHDA and SQIVND (reference sequence). The CDR3 is 12 amino acids. The V gene end was trimmed by 8 bases and the J gene end by 13 bases; junction bases not matched to a gene: 8. The CDR3 DNA sequence: TGTGCCAGTTCCCGGGACAGGGGGCTCGGCACCTTC. This sequence encodes CASSRDRGLGTF.

The chain links TRBV28 to TRBJ1-2; TRBD1 might be the D (6 bases). Germline V gene lookup returns CDR1 MDHEN and CDR2 SYDVKM. CDR3 length equals 15 residues. The V and J ends lost 4 bases and 0 bases respectively, with 12 bases between them. Here the CDR3 reads CASSSTGSPNYGYTF. For the CDR3, the DNA is TGTGCCAGCAGTTCCACAGGGTCCCCTAACTATGGCTACACCTTC.

This chain links TRBV4-1 with TRBJ1-5; unclear D gene. Trimming took 0 bases from V and 0 from J, leaving 12 bases between them. The CDR3 runs to 17 residues. Germline V lookup: CDR1 MGHRA, CDR2 YSYEKL. CDR3 in DNA: TGCGCCAGCAGCCAAGAAGGGAGGATCTATAGCAATCAGCCCCAGCATTTT. Translated, it gives CASSQEGRIYSNQPQHF.